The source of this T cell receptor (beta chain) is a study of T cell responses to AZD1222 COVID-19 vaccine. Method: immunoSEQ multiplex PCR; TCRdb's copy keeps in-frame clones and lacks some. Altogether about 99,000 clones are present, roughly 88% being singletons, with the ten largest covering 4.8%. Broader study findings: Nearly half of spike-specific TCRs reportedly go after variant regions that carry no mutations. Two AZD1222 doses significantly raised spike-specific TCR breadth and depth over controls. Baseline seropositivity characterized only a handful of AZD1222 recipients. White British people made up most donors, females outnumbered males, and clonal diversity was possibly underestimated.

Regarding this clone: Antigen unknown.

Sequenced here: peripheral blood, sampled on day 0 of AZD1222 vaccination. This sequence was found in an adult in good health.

The CDR3 region is CASSIGTGAYEQYF. In nucleotides, the CDR3 is TGTGCCAGTAGTATAGGGACAGGGGCCTACGAGCAGTACTTC. The J gene is TRBJ2-7, the V gene TRBV19; the match to TRBD1 covers 9 bases. Trimming took 1 base from V and 2 from J; bases not matched to a gene: 0. The CDR3 runs 14 residues. Looked up from germline, CDR1 is LNHDA and CDR2 is SQIVND (reference sequence).